The 12 T cell receptor beta chains below come from one sample, sequenced in a study of shared T cell receptors in the human thymus. Sequencing was performed with immunoSEQ multiplex PCR; in TCRdb, only in-frame clones are kept and a portion is missing. The sample contains just under 550,000 clones, 75% to 80% of which appear only once. The sample also formed part of further work on human thymus T cells.

The sequenced sample consisted of thymocytes. The receptors were sampled from a boy under two years old with a congenital heart defect.

The J gene is TRBJ2-7, the V gene TRBV9, with D unresolved. V was shortened by 0 bases and J by 2 bases, with 6 bases between the two germline ends. The CDR3 totals 13 residues. The V gene's germline CDR1 is SGDLS and CDR2 YYNGEE. The CDR3 here is CASSVAPTYEQYF. CDR3 bases: TGTGCCAGCAGCGTAGCACCTACCTACGAGCAGTACTTC.

In this sample, this clone turned up once. The chain uses TRBV11-2 and TRBJ2-1; D is possibly TRBD1 (6 bases). The CDR3 length is 15 residues. V was cut by 0 bases and J by 5 bases, with 11 bases left in between. Germline-derived CDR1 and CDR2 are SGHAT and FQNNGV. The CDR3 here is CASSLDRAGDNEQFF. The CDR3 region has the DNA TGTGCCAGCAGCTTAGATCGGGCAGGGGACAATGAGCAGTTCTTC.

This clone was seen a handful of times. The chain links TRBV5-4 to TRBJ1-1; a weak D match, TRBD1 (6 bases). In germline, CDR1 is SGHNT, CDR2 YYREEE (reference sequence). The ends were cut back, 2 bases at V and 1 base at J, with 12 bases in the middle. The CDR3 totals 15 residues. This CDR3 reads CASSLGDTKNTEAFF. CDR3 in DNA: TGTGCCAGCAGCTTAGGGGACACCAAGAACACTGAAGCTTTCTTT.

The genes are TRBV5-4 and TRBJ2-7, with 7 bases identical to TRBD2. With V trimmed by 0 bases and J by 6 bases, 6 bases remained unmatched. The CDR3 consists of 14 residues. Germline CDR1 SGHNT, CDR2 YYREEE (reference sequence). CDR3 loop: CASSLAGLPSEQYF. The DNA of the CDR3 is TGTGCCAGCAGCTTGGCGGGACTACCCTCCGAGCAGTACTTC.

The V call is TRBV4-2, the J call TRBJ1-1; 7 nucleotides align to TRBD1. This CDR3 comprises 12 residues. The germline V gene has CDR1 LGHNA and CDR2 YNFKEQ. Trimming took 4 bases from V and 11 from J; bases not matched to a gene: 7. CDR3 nucleotides: TGTGCCAGCAGCCTCATTAGAGGGGGCGCTTTCTTT. Protein sequence: CASSLIRGGAFF.

There are a few counts of this clone. The chain has TRBV28 and TRBJ2-7, with D possibly being TRBD2 (6 bases). This CDR3 spans 14 amino acids. V dropped 3 bases and J dropped 1 base, with 10 bases sitting between them. Germline loops: CDR1 MDHEN, CDR2 SYDVKM. The CDR3 DNA is TGTGCCAGCAGTTTCTATCGGGAGTCCTACGAGCAGTACTTC. Encoded protein: CASSFYRESYEQYF.

Worth noting for this clone: Other DNA sequences in this specimen translate into the identical CDR3. The chain has TRBV11-3 and TRBJ2-7; no definite D call. Germline assignment: CDR1 SGHNT and CDR2 YENEEA. The ends were cut back, 1 base at V and 4 bases at J, with 11 bases in the middle. The CDR3 runs 14 residues. DNA of the CDR3: TGTGCCAGCAGCTTAGCGGGTATCTCATACGAGCAGTACTTC. Its protein is CASSLAGISYEQYF. The full variable domain, in which reference TRBV11-3 and TRBJ2-7 provide the parts outside the CDR3, is EAGVVQSPRYKIIEKKQPVAFWCNPISGHNTLYWYLQNLGQGPELLIRYENEEAVDDSQLPKDRFSAERLKGVDSTLKIQPAELGDSAVYLCASSLAGISYEQYFGPGTRLTVT.

The table lists this clone with a count of one. The V and J genes are TRBV19 and TRBJ2-3, with TRBD2 matching over 12 bases. With 7 bases clipped from V and 1 base from J, the junction kept 6 bases outside the gene matches. Germline lookup yields CDR1 LNHDA and CDR2 SQIVND (reference sequence). The CDR3 sequence is 16 residues long. The DNA for the CDR3 is TGTGCCAGTATCCTAGGACTAGCGGGACGCACAGATACGCAGTATTTT. Residues: CASILGLAGRTDTQYF.

The chain recombines TRBV5-6 with TRBJ1-2; no clear D gene. The V end was cut by 2 bases, the J end by 1 base, with 12 bases between. Germline V lookup: CDR1 SGHDT, CDR2 YYEEEE. The CDR3 sequence is 15 residues long. The CDR3 DNA reads TGTGCCAGCAGCTTAGTGGGAGAGGATAACTATGGCTACACCTTC. Translating it yields CASSLVGEDNYGYTF.

The gene calls are TRBV5-8 and TRBJ2-1; D is possibly TRBD2 (6 bases). The germline CDR1 and CDR2 sequences are SGHTS and YDEGEE. The length of the CDR3 is 15 residues. Trimming cost V 4 bases and J 9 bases, with 20 bases left between them. The CDR3 bases are TGTGCCAGCAGCCCCCGGGACCCCGACGGGGGTGAGCAGTTCTTC. Protein product: CASSPRDPDGGEQFF.

This rearrangement joins TRBV27 to TRBJ1-2, with D tentatively TRBD1 (5 bases). The germline V gene has CDR1 MNHEY and CDR2 SMNVEV (reference sequence). V shed 5 bases and J shed 3 bases, with 16 bases lying between them. The CDR3 spans 15 residues. CDR3 in DNA: TGTGCCAGCAGTCCCCGGGGGGTCGGGTACTATGGCTACACCTTC. It codes for CASSPRGVGYYGYTF.

The chain links TRBV20-1 to TRBJ2-1; D unclear. Trimming stripped 1 base from V and 8 bases from J, with 6 bases between. CDR1 and CDR2 (germline): DFQATT, SNEGSKA (reference sequence). The CDR3 sequence is 11 residues long. For the CDR3, the DNA is TGCAGTGCTAGAGTACTGGATGAGCAGTTCTTC. It is translated as CSARVLDEQFF.